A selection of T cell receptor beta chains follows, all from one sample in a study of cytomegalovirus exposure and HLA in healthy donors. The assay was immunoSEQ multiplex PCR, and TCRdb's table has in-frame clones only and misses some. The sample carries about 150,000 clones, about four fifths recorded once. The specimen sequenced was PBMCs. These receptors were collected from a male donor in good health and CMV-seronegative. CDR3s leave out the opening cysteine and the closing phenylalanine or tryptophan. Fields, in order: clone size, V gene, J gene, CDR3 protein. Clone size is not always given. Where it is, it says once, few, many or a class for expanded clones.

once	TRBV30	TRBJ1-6	AWRGQGISPLH
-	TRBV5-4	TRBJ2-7	ASSAADSSPYEQY
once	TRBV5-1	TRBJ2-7	ASSPYRDRQDEQY
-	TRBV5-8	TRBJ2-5	ASSYHGGGNQETQY
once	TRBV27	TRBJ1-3	ASRGDSGNTIY
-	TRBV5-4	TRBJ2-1	ASSAGRESSYNEQF
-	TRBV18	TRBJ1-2	ASSQGGKDYGYT
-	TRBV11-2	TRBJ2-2	ASRSGTANTGELF
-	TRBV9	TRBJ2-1	ASSARAGGSYNEQF
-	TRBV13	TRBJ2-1	ASSLIRGWVNEQF
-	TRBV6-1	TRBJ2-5	ASSESRAVQETQY
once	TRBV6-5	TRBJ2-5	ASSAPGTGVETQY
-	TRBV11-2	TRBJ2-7	ASSLAWTGGTSYEQY
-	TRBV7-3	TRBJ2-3	ASSSTESSTDTQY
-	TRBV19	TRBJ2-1	ASSRGSSYNEQF
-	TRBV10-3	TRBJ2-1	AISDSSARGVNEQF
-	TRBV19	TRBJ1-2	ASSPDRGDSSRGGYT
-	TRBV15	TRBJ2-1	ATSRVLRDRGDNEQF
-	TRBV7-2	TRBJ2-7	ASSLGQRREQY
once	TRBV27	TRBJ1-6	ASSLWPGQGSPLH
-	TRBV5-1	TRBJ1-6	ASSLARGQYNSPLH
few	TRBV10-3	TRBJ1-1	AIGGQGNTEAF
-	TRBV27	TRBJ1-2	ASSLGDGYGYT
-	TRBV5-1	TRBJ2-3	ASSLDTFTDTQY
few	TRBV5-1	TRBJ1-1	ASSLVKGVTEAF
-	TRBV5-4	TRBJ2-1	ASSLDQRSYNEQF
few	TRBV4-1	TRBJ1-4	ASSQGGEKLF
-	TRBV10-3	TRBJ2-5	AISGGGSQETQY
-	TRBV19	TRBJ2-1	ASSIDWQGNLF
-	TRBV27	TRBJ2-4	ASSPQRGPKNIQY
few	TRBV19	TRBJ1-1	ASSIRGAEAF